Shown below are 30 T cell receptor beta chains from a single sample sequenced in a study of shared clonotypes between healthy human individuals. The assay was immunoSEQ multiplex PCR, and TCRdb's table has in-frame clones only and misses some. The sample has roughly 1,800,000 clones, 85% to 95% seen once. Only CD45RO-negative cells positively selected for CCR7 counted as naive CD8 cells, so terminally differentiated effector memory CD45RA+ cells were excluded. The specimen sequenced was naive CD8+ T cells sorted from blood. Source of these receptors: a young man in good health.

The V and J genes are TRBV6-6 and TRBJ2-1, with TRBD1 matching 10 bases. Germline values: CDR1 MNHNY, CDR2 SVGAGI (reference sequence). The V segment lost 2 bases and the J segment 5 bases; nucleotides outside the gene matches: 3. The CDR3 loop spans 15 amino acids. CDR3 coding DNA: TGTGCCAGCAGTTACCCCGGGACAGGGGACAATGAGCAGTTCTTC. Its translation is CASSYPGTGDNEQFF.

In this sample, this clone turned up once. The chain uses TRBV28 and TRBJ2-7, with 13 bases aligning to TRBD2. CDR1 MDHEN and CDR2 SYDVKM come from the germline V gene. The length of the CDR3 is 15 residues. Unmatched junction bases numbered 1, after V lost 5 bases and J lost 0 bases. The CDR3: CASSRLAGGSYEQYF. DNA of the CDR3: TGTGCCAGCAGTCGACTAGCGGGGGGCTCCTACGAGCAGTACTTC.

This chain connects TRBV25-1 to TRBJ2-2; D tentatively fits TRBD1 or TRBD2 (6 bases each). Germline V gene sequence: CDR1 MGHDK, CDR2 SYGVNS. With 1 base removed from V and 3 bases from J, the gap between germline ends came to 12 bases. The CDR3 has 16 residues. The CDR3 DNA follows: TGTGCCAGCAGTGAATTTAACAGGGAGGACACCGGGGAGCTGTTTTTT. Its translation is CASSEFNREDTGELFF.

This clone was recorded once. The chain carries TRBV5-1 and TRBJ2-7, with D unresolved. Germline CDR1 SGHRS, CDR2 YFSETQ. With 0 bases removed from V and 2 bases from J, the gap between germline ends came to 12 bases. This CDR3 has 15 amino acids. CDR3 nucleotides: TGCGCCAGCAGCTTGGCTTTCGACATGACCTACGAGCAGTACTTC. Amino acid sequence: CASSLAFDMTYEQYF. The full variable domain, with the rest looked up from reference TRBV5-1 and TRBJ2-7, is KAGVTQTPRYLIKTRGQQVTLSCSPISGHRSVSWYQQTPGQGLQFLFEYFSETQRNKGNFPGRFSGRQFSNSRSEMNVSTLELGDSALYLCASSLAFDMTYEQYFGPGTRLTVT.

The chain links TRBV27 to TRBJ2-1; either TRBD1 or TRBD2 may fit D (6 bases each). Germline-derived CDR1 and CDR2 are MNHEY and SMNVEV (reference sequence). The CDR3 length is 14 residues. Between the trimmed V and J ends, which lost 6 bases and 6 bases, there was a span of 15 bases. CDR3: CASRSLEGGNEQFF. DNA of the CDR3: TGTGCCAGCAGGTCCCTAGAGGGGGGCAATGAGCAGTTCTTC.

J is TRBJ2-7 and V is TRBV10-2, with TRBD2 as a possible D gene (5 bases). Trimming stripped 3 bases from V and 2 bases from J, with 14 bases between. This CDR3 is 15 amino acids long. Germline V CDR1 and CDR2: WSHSY, SAAADI. CDR3 loop: CASSDVGLSTYEQYF. The CDR3 nucleotides are TGCGCCAGCAGTGACGTAGGACTTTCCACCTACGAGCAGTACTTC.

The J gene is TRBJ2-1, the V gene TRBV5-4; 12 bases fit TRBD2. V lost 5 bases to trimming and J lost 8 bases; unmatched junction nucleotides: 11. The V gene's germline CDR1 is SGHNT and CDR2 YYREEE (reference sequence). CDR3 length: 16 amino acids. The CDR3 protein is CASSFLAGGPLDEQFF. Written as DNA, the CDR3 is TGTGCCAGCAGTTTCCTAGCGGGGGGGCCTTTGGATGAGCAGTTCTTC. The whole variable domain, remainder taken from reference TRBV5-4 and TRBJ2-1, is ETGVTQSPTHLIKTRGQQVTLRCSSQSGHNTVSWYQQALGQGPQFIFQYYREEENGRGNFPPRFSGLQFPNYSSELNVNALELDDSALYLCASSFLAGGPLDEQFFGPGTRLTVL.

This clone was counted a few times. The V and J genes are TRBV6-1 and TRBJ1-1, with D possibly matching TRBD1 (5 bases). CDR1 and CDR2 from the germline V gene are MNHNS and SASEGT. This CDR3 is built from 15 residues. Trimming removed 4 bases from V and 0 bases from J, with 12 bases in between. This CDR3 is CASSGRGRLNTEAFF. The CDR3 DNA sequence: TGTGCCAGCAGTGGCCGGGGCCGCCTGAACACTGAAGCTTTCTTT.

The rearrangement joins TRBV19 to TRBJ2-7; D may match TRBD1 or TRBD2 (6 bases each). The CDR3 is made up of 12 amino acids. V was shortened by 5 bases and J by 6 bases, with 11 bases between the two germline ends. The germline CDR1 and CDR2 sequences are LNHDA and SQIVND (reference sequence). The CDR3 loop is CASSSEGGEQYF. The CDR3, as DNA: TGTGCCAGTAGTTCGGAGGGGGGCGAGCAGTACTTC.

Concerning this clone: One end of the junction fails to match germline, which may point to a read error. The chain uses TRBV7-7 and TRBJ1-1, with a possible D match to TRBD1 (6 bases). This CDR3 has 20 amino acids. Germline V gene sequence: CDR1 SSHAT, CDR2 FNYEAQ (reference sequence). CDR3 sequence (DNA): TGTGCTAGCAGCCCAGACGGGGGCATCTCTTCCCTCCCCATGAACACTGAAGCTTTCTTT. It translates to CASSPDGGISSLPMNTEAFF.

The genes are TRBV15 and TRBJ1-5, with a possible D match to TRBD1 (6 bases). V was cut by 0 bases and J by 0 bases, with 15 bases left in between. Germline V gives CDR1 LNHNV, CDR2 YYDKDF (reference sequence). The CDR3 has 18 residues. The DNA for the CDR3 is TGTGCCACCAGCAGAGATGAGGGGGGGATACCTAGCAATCAGCCCCAGCATTTT. Protein: CATSRDEGGIPSNQPQHF.

Turning to this clone: Distinct nucleotide sequences in the sample also encode this CDR3. V usage is TRBV6-1 and J usage is TRBJ2-7; tentatively, D is TRBD1 or TRBD2 (6 bases each). Per the germline V gene, CDR1 is MNHNS and CDR2 is SASEGT. Trimming took off 3 bases at V and 3 bases at J, with 12 bases between the two ends. The CDR3 is made up of 14 amino acids. DNA of the CDR3: TGTGCCAGCAGTGACGGGGGCGCAGGCTACGAGCAGTACTTC. It is translated as CASSDGGAGYEQYF.

The chain links TRBV7-8 to TRBJ2-1; no reliable D call. This CDR3 is built from 12 residues. Trimming removed 5 bases at V and 8 bases at J, with 10 bases between. The V gene's germline CDR1 is SGHVS and CDR2 FQNEAQ. The DNA for the CDR3 is TGTGCCAGCAGCGAGAGCGTTTATGAGCAGTTCTTC. This encodes CASSESVYEQFF.

This clone has only one observation. The chain is built from TRBV28 and TRBJ2-7; D is undetermined. This CDR3 is built from 13 residues. Trimming shortened V by 2 bases and J by 5 bases, and 10 bases separated the two germline ends. Germline V gene lookup returns CDR1 MDHEN and CDR2 SYDVKM. Here the CDR3 reads CASSLGRHNEQYF. CDR3 sequence (DNA): TGTGCCAGCAGTTTAGGTAGGCATAACGAGCAGTACTTC.

CDR3 nucleotides: TGTGCCAGCAGTTCCCTCCTCGGGACAGGGGTCCCCTACGAGCAGTACTTC. This codes for CASSSLLGTGVPYEQYF. The rearrangement joins TRBV27 to TRBJ2-7, with 10 bases fitting TRBD1. Germline V CDR1 and CDR2: MNHEY, SMNVEV (reference sequence). The CDR3 spans 17 residues. V was clipped by 4 bases and J by 2 bases; unmatched bases: 11.

The chain uses TRBV27 and TRBJ2-1; 14 nucleotides line up with TRBD2. V shed 4 bases, J shed 5 bases, and the junction held 4 bases outside the gene matches. This CDR3 spans 16 amino acids. The germline gives CDR1 MNHEY, CDR2 SMNVEV (reference sequence). Here the CDR3 reads CASSSSGLAGDNEQFF. Here the CDR3 DNA reads TGTGCCAGCAGTTCGTCGGGACTAGCGGGAGACAATGAGCAGTTCTTC.

CDR3 in amino acids: CASSQVMESTNEKLFF. The CDR3 region has the DNA TGCGCCAGCAGCCAAGTTATGGAATCAACTAATGAAAAACTGTTTTTT. The V call is TRBV4-3, the J call TRBJ1-4; D not resolved. Per the germline V gene, CDR1 is LGHNA and CDR2 is YSLEER. This CDR3 region has 16 residues. Between the trimmed V and J ends, which lost 1 base and 0 bases, there was a span of 9 bases.

The V call is TRBV5-1, the J call TRBJ2-5; D is undetermined. V shed 1 base and J shed 4 bases, with 11 bases lying between them. The CDR3 has 14 residues. CDR1 and CDR2 (germline): SGHRS, YFSETQ. The CDR3 region has the DNA TGCGCCAGCAGCTTGAGGGTTCCCCCAGAGACCCAGTACTTC. It encodes CASSLRVPPETQYF.

V and J are TRBV10-1 and TRBJ2-1; D gene uncertain. There are 12 residues in the CDR3. V shed 8 bases and J shed 3 bases, with 8 bases lying between them. The V gene's germline CDR1 is WNHNN and CDR2 SYGVQD (reference sequence). Here the CDR3 reads CASSGNYNEQFF. In DNA, the CDR3 is TGCGCCAGCTCTGGGAACTACAATGAGCAGTTCTTC.

The chain couples TRBV7-9 to TRBJ2-5; D possibly corresponds to TRBD1 (5 bases). The ends were cut back, 5 bases at V and 1 base at J, with 17 bases in the middle. The CDR3 contains 16 residues. The V gene's germline CDR1 is SEHNR and CDR2 FQNEAQ (reference sequence). Written as DNA, the CDR3 is TGTGCCAGCAGCCACGTCGAAAACAGGTTCCAAGAGACCCAGTACTTC. As protein: CASSHVENRFQETQYF.

In its sample, this clone was seen once. The chain joins TRBV5-6 to TRBJ2-1, with D unclear. The germline V gene has CDR1 SGHDT and CDR2 YYEEEE. Trimming removed 2 bases from V and 10 bases from J, with 10 bases in between. The CDR3 is made up of 12 amino acids. The CDR3 sequence is CASSFADGEQFF. The CDR3, as DNA: TGTGCCAGCAGCTTCGCCGATGGGGAGCAGTTCTTC.

The chain employs TRBV9 and TRBJ1-2; D is possibly TRBD1 (5 bases). V was pared by 4 bases and J by 1 base, with 14 bases between. Per the germline V gene, CDR1 is SGDLS and CDR2 is YYNGEE. The CDR3 contains 15 residues. CDR3 protein: CASSSDSYLNYGYTF. The CDR3 DNA is TGTGCCAGCAGCTCCGACAGTTATCTTAACTATGGCTACACCTTC.

V gene TRBV6-1 combines with J gene TRBJ1-3; D gene unclear. In germline, CDR1 is MNHNS, CDR2 SASEGT. Trimming took 1 base from V and 3 from J, leaving 10 bases between them. CDR3 length: 15 residues. Here the CDR3 reads CASSEVFGIGNTIYF. CDR3 nucleotides: TGTGCCAGCAGTGAAGTATTCGGCATTGGAAACACCATATATTTT.

The chain is built from TRBV27 and TRBJ1-2; a weak D match, TRBD1 (5 bases). The CDR3 has 17 amino acids. Trimming left V 5 bases short and J 4 bases short, with 23 bases between. Germline V gene lookup returns CDR1 MNHEY and CDR2 SMNVEV (reference sequence). Written as DNA, the CDR3 is TGTGCCAGCAGTCCCTCCGCGGGGCAGGATCCCCTCTATGGCTACACCTTC. This encodes CASSPSAGQDPLYGYTF.

Comment on this clone: The sample holds other DNA sequences that translate to the same CDR3. This chain links TRBV29-1 with TRBJ2-7; D may be TRBD1 or TRBD2 (5 bases each). The V and J ends lost 7 bases and 3 bases respectively, with 10 bases between them. Germline assignment: CDR1 SQVTM and CDR2 ANQGSEA. This CDR3 is 11 amino acids long. The CDR3 is CSARDGYEQYF. The CDR3 DNA follows: TGCAGCGCTCGGGACGGCTACGAGCAGTACTTC.

The chain combines TRBV30 with TRBJ2-5, with D perhaps TRBD2 (6 bases). Trimming shortened V by 0 bases and J by 5 bases, and 16 bases separated the two germline ends. The CDR3 totals 15 residues. The V gene's germline CDR1 is GTSNPN and CDR2 SVGIG (reference sequence). CDR3 coding DNA: TGTGCCTGGAGTGTAGCGTGGGGGGAACGGGAGACCCAGTACTTC. Its translation: CAWSVAWGERETQYF.

This clone was seen once. This CDR3 reads CASSPGGGMNTEAFF. CDR3 nucleotides: TGTGCCAGCAGCCCAGGGGGAGGGATGAACACTGAAGCTTTCTTT. The chain combines TRBV9 with TRBJ1-1; 7 bases fit TRBD1. Germline loops: CDR1 SGDLS, CDR2 YYNGEE. This CDR3 is built from 15 residues. V shed 4 bases and J 0 bases; nucleotides not matched to a gene: 6.

The chain uses TRBV4-3 and TRBJ1-1; D may be TRBD1 (5 bases). V lost 0 bases to trimming and J lost 11 bases, with 22 bases between them. Germline V gives CDR1 LGHNA, CDR2 YSLEER. This CDR3 spans 16 amino acids. CDR3 sequence reads: CASSQELMGGELWAFF. CDR3 sequence (DNA): TGCGCCAGCAGCCAAGAGTTAATGGGAGGGGAATTGTGGGCTTTCTTT.

The V gene is TRBV4-1, the J gene TRBJ2-7; a weak D match, TRBD1 (6 bases). V lost 1 base and J 2 bases, leaving 9 bases between the germline ends. Germline CDR1 and CDR2: MGHRA and YSYEKL. The CDR3 runs 14 residues. CDR3 residues: CASSQGGTPYEQYF. In DNA form, the CDR3 reads TGCGCCAGCAGCCAAGGTGGGACACCCTACGAGCAGTACTTC.

The chain combines TRBV7-9 with TRBJ2-7; perhaps TRBD2 as D (5 bases). Trimming took off 6 bases at V and 4 bases at J, with 7 bases between the two ends. CDR1 is SEHNR and CDR2 is FQNEAQ in the germline V gene (reference sequence). The CDR3 has 11 amino acids. CDR3: CASRGAYEQYF. In DNA form, the CDR3 reads TGTGCCAGCAGGGGAGCATACGAGCAGTACTTC.